Included here is one T cell receptor (beta chain) sequence, with context. Its antigen is not known. This specimen comes from a study of cytomegalovirus exposure and HLA in healthy donors. Study findings and constraints: Later on, an analysis showed TCR association rates differing by HLA locus, with DRB1 the most and HLA-C the fewest. Reports showed the classifier diagnosing cytomegalovirus status with high specificity and sensitivity.

60 Vbeta and 13 Jbeta primers were used in PCR. Using immunoSEQ multiplex PCR, the repertoire was profiled, and TCRdb retains in-frame clones only, with some absent. The sample holds under 150,000 clones, around 73% seen once. Trimming removed 1 base at V and 3 bases at J, with 9 bases between. Germline V gene sequence: CDR1 SGHRS, CDR2 YFSETQ. CDR3 size: 14 residues. Although they were nominally healthy when sampled, donors likely had unrecorded immune exposures. Material: PBMCs. This receptor was taken from a human donor in good health. The genes are TRBV5-1 and TRBJ2-3; D possibly corresponds to TRBD1 (6 bases). CDR3 sequence reads: CASSLYRVTDTQYF. The CDR3 region has the DNA TGCGCCAGCAGCTTGTACAGGGTTACAGATACGCAGTATTTT.